Listed here are 6 T cell receptor beta chains from one sample, sequenced in a study of T cell responses to AZD1222 COVID-19 vaccine (dated by TCRdb to the early 2020s). Interpreted using the paper, the time point label stands for: about 28 days (+/-7) after the second vaccine dose. Libraries were made using the immunoSEQ multiplex PCR assay. TCRdb provides this immuneACCESS table in a form limited to in-frame rearrangements. Some clones are lacking; in checked studies, under half of them reflect an unresolved V gene, and why the rest are absent is not known. In all, the sample holds over 150,000 clones, and around 88% of those were seen once. Of the sample, roughly 10% is held by the ten largest clones. Sequencing used peripheral blood, obtained 28 days after the second AZD1222 dose. Receptors originate from an adult who received the AZD1222 COVID-19 vaccine.

The V gene is TRBV5-4, the J gene TRBJ1-1; 9 nucleotides agree with TRBD1. V gave up 1 base and J gave up 1 base; unmatched junction bases: 8. The CDR3 totals 17 residues. Looked up from germline, CDR1 is SGHNT and CDR2 is YYREEE (reference sequence). The chain's CDR3 is CASSLTGTGSWNTEAFF. As DNA, the CDR3 is TGTGCCAGCAGCTTGACGGGGACAGGGAGTTGGAACACTGAAGCTTTCTTT.

The J gene is TRBJ1-2, the V gene TRBV10-3; D gene uncertain. The length of the CDR3 is 12 residues. CDR1 is ENHRY and CDR2 is SYGVKD in the germline V gene. Trimming removed 3 bases from V and 8 bases from J, with 10 bases in between. The CDR3 is CAISDRALGYTF. CDR3 coding DNA: TGTGCCATCAGTGACCGGGCTTTGGGCTACACCTTC.

The rearrangement uses TRBV5-1 and TRBJ1-2, with D uncertain. Trimming removed 3 bases from V and 4 bases from J, with 16 bases in between. Germline CDR1 and CDR2: SGHRS and YFSETQ. There are 15 residues in the CDR3. The CDR3 reads CASSSSGISFYGYTF. DNA for the CDR3: TGCGCCAGCAGCTCCTCCGGGATATCTTTCTATGGCTACACCTTC.

V and J are TRBV5-4 and TRBJ2-5; a possible D gene is TRBD2 (6 bases). Germline V CDR1 and CDR2: SGHNT, YYREEE (reference sequence). Trimming took off 4 bases at V and 7 bases at J, with 20 bases between the two ends. The CDR3 length is 15 residues. Here the CDR3 reads CASSPRGEAVGTQYF. CDR3 bases: TGTGCCAGCAGCCCGCGGGGAGAGGCGGTCGGGACCCAGTACTTC.

The J gene is TRBJ1-2, the V gene TRBV19, with D perhaps TRBD1 (6 bases). There are 15 residues in the CDR3. Trimming removed 4 bases at V and 0 bases at J, with 12 bases between. In germline, CDR1 is LNHDA, CDR2 SQIVND (reference sequence). The CDR3 reads CASSTARGANYGYTF. In DNA form, the CDR3 reads TGTGCCAGTAGTACTGCCAGGGGAGCTAACTATGGCTACACCTTC.

The V gene is TRBV30, the J gene TRBJ2-7, with 8 bases that match TRBD1. Germline CDR1 and CDR2: GTSNPN and SVGIG (reference sequence). This CDR3 contains 16 residues. The junction had 10 bases not matched to a gene; V was cut back by 0 bases and J by 3 bases. The CDR3 DNA follows: TGTGCCTGGAGTGTAAATGGACAGGGATTTTTCTACGAGCAGTACTTC. Protein: CAWSVNGQGFFYEQYF.